The 29 T cell receptor beta chains given below trace back to one sample, sequenced in a study of blood T cell repertoires in COVID-19. Method: immunoSEQ multiplex PCR; TCRdb's copy keeps in-frame clones and lacks some. The sample records some 270,000 clones, over 80% being singletons. The sample taken for sequencing was PBMCs or T cells enriched from blood (not recorded which). The receptors originated from a woman in her 40s who had been exposed to COVID-19.

V gene TRBV7-2 combines with J gene TRBJ1-3; a possible D gene is TRBD1 (6 bases). Germline V gene lookup returns CDR1 SGHTA and CDR2 FQGNSA. The CDR3 runs 17 residues. V was shortened by 5 bases and J by 2 bases, with 19 bases between the two germline ends. CDR3 in DNA: TGTGCCAGCAGCCCCCAGGGGACGAATTCTCCTGGAAACACCATATATTTT. Translation gives CASSPQGTNSPGNTIYF.

The rearrangement links TRBV15 to TRBJ2-1; the match to TRBD1 covers 8 bases. The CDR3 length is 13 residues. V trimming: 5 bases; J trimming: 12 bases; junction bases outside the gene matches: 9. Looked up from germline, CDR1 is LNHNV and CDR2 is YYDKDF (reference sequence). The CDR3 protein is CATSYPGGEGQFF. In nucleotides, the CDR3 is TGTGCCACCAGCTACCCAGGGGGCGAGGGGCAGTTCTTC.

The V and J genes are TRBV30 and TRBJ1-5, with 10 bases identical to TRBD1. The CDR3 runs 12 residues. Germline V gives CDR1 GTSNPN, CDR2 SVGIG (reference sequence). With 7 bases clipped from V and 6 bases from J, the junction kept 3 bases outside the gene matches. The chain's CDR3 is CASGTGVQPQHF. The CDR3 bases are TGTGCCTCCGGGACAGGGGTTCAGCCCCAGCATTTT. Using reference TRBV30 and TRBJ1-5 for the parts outside the CDR3, the full variable domain is SQTIHQWPATLVQPVGSPLSLECTVEGTSNPNLYWYRQAAGRGLQLLFYSVGIGQISSEVPQNLSASRPQDRQFILSSKKLLLSDSGFYLCASGTGVQPQHFGDGTRLSIL.

The sample holds a few counts of this clone. The rearrangement links TRBV6-5 to TRBJ1-1, with TRBD1 as a possible D gene (5 bases). The V and J ends lost 8 bases and 4 bases respectively, with 14 bases between them. This CDR3 is built from 13 residues. CDR1 MNHEY and CDR2 SVGAGI come from the germline V gene. The CDR3 DNA reads TGTGCCAGCCGGGGCCGGGGGATCACTGAAGCTTTCTTT. Protein sequence: CASRGRGITEAFF.

The gene calls are TRBV4-3 and TRBJ1-2; the match to TRBD1 covers 9 bases. The CDR3 covers 16 residues. Germline CDR1 reads LGHNA; CDR2 reads YSLEER. The J segment lost 4 bases and the V segment lost 2 bases, leaving 8 bases of the junction unmatched. The DNA of the CDR3 is TGCGCCAGCAGCCAAAGCTCCGGGACAGGGACCTATGGCTACACCTTC. Amino acids: CASSQSSGTGTYGYTF.

The J gene is TRBJ2-1, the V gene TRBV30; D is possibly TRBD2 (5 bases). Trimming cost V 1 base and J 15 bases, with 13 bases left between them. The CDR3 consists of 11 residues. Germline V CDR1 and CDR2: GTSNPN, SVGIG (reference sequence). CDR3 sequence: CAWSDADAGFF. The DNA for the CDR3 is TGTGCCTGGAGTGATGCAGACGCGGGGTTCTTC.

The chain couples TRBV27 to TRBJ2-7; 10 bases map to TRBD2. CDR1 is MNHEY, CDR2 SMNVEV, per germline (reference sequence). The CDR3 is 15 residues long. V shed 5 bases and J 3 bases; nucleotides not matched to a gene: 7. The CDR3: CASSPELAGVYEQYF. CDR3 sequence (DNA): TGTGCCAGCAGTCCAGAGCTAGCGGGGGTCTACGAGCAGTACTTC.

On this clone: At the DNA level, this CDR3 is encoded by other sequences in the same sample as well. As DNA, the CDR3 is TGCGCCAGCAGCCAAGTAGCGGGAGGGCCGGATAATGAGCAGTTCTTC. Amino acid sequence: CASSQVAGGPDNEQFF. This chain connects TRBV4-3 to TRBJ2-1; 11 nucleotides agree with TRBD2. J gave up 7 bases and V 1 base, and 6 bases lay outside the gene matches. CDR1 and CDR2 from the germline V gene are LGHNA and YSLEER. The CDR3 extends over 16 amino acids.

This sequence joins TRBV7-2 and TRBJ1-2; D possibly corresponds to TRBD1 (6 bases). The CDR3 runs to 14 residues. V lost 5 bases, J lost 6 bases, and 16 bases lay in between. Germline loops: CDR1 SGHTA, CDR2 FQGNSA. In nucleotides, the CDR3 is TGTGCCAGCAGCCCCTTAGAGCGGGGGCATGGCTACACCTTC. It yields the protein CASSPLERGHGYTF.

The J gene is TRBJ1-4, the V gene TRBV2; 7 bases map to TRBD1. In germline, CDR1 is SNHLY, CDR2 FYNNEI. The J segment lost 4 bases and the V segment lost 5 bases, leaving 7 bases of the junction unmatched. The CDR3 consists of 15 residues. Here the CDR3 reads CASSIDRANNEKLFF. CDR3 nucleotides: TGTGCCAGCAGTATCGACAGGGCTAATAATGAAAAACTGTTTTTT.

The rearrangement uses TRBV2 and TRBJ1-2; no clear D. The germline CDR1 and CDR2 sequences are SNHLY and FYNNEI. Trimming left V 1 base short and J 8 bases short, with 11 bases between. There are 13 residues in the CDR3. CDR3 protein: CASSEGSVRGYTF. The CDR3 DNA reads TGTGCCAGCAGTGAAGGTTCGGTCCGGGGCTACACCTTC.

This clone appeared once. The chain links TRBV24-1 to TRBJ2-1, with 12 bases matching TRBD2. Germline V gene lookup returns CDR1 KGHDR and CDR2 SFDVKD. V lost 5 bases to trimming and J lost 7 bases; unmatched junction nucleotides: 8. The CDR3 sequence is 16 residues long. Written as DNA, the CDR3 is TGTGCCACCAGTGCCATACTAGCGGGAGGTTTTAATGAGCAGTTCTTC. It yields the protein CATSAILAGGFNEQFF.

The chain employs TRBV24-1 and TRBJ2-3, with D possibly being TRBD2 (6 bases). This CDR3 is 13 amino acids long. V was shortened by 2 bases and J by 13 bases, with 15 bases between the two germline ends. The germline CDR1 and CDR2 sequences are KGHDR and SFDVKD. CDR3 coding DNA: TGTGCCACCAGTGATTCCCCTGGGTGGAGGGAGTATTTT. Translated: CATSDSPGWREYF.

J is TRBJ2-3 and V is TRBV5-1, with TRBD2 matching over 10 bases. The J segment lost 5 bases and the V segment lost 1 base, leaving 4 bases of the junction unmatched. Per the germline V gene, CDR1 is SGHRS and CDR2 is YFSETQ. The CDR3 loop spans 15 amino acids. CDR3 loop: CASSLSGGAGDTQYF. The CDR3 nucleotides read TGCGCCAGCAGCTTGAGCGGGGGGGCAGGAGATACGCAGTATTTT.

The J gene is TRBJ1-6, the V gene TRBV7-9; possibly TRBD1 for D (5 bases). CDR1 is SEHNR, CDR2 FQNEAQ, per germline (reference sequence). Trimming shortened V by 8 bases and J by 0 bases, and 8 bases separated the two germline ends. This CDR3 comprises 14 residues. DNA for the CDR3: TGTGCCAGCGGGGGGAGCTCCTATAATTCACCCCTCCACTTT. Protein product: CASGGSSYNSPLHF.

V is TRBV7-9 and J is TRBJ1-4; D is possibly TRBD1 (5 bases). The CDR3 is made up of 15 amino acids. Trimming took 1 base from V and 0 from J, leaving 6 bases between them. Germline-derived CDR1 and CDR2 are SEHNR and FQNEAQ (reference sequence). Here the CDR3 DNA reads TGTGCCAGCAGCTTAGACAGGTCAACTAATGAAAAACTGTTTTTT. This translates into CASSLDRSTNEKLFF.

This clone was counted a single time. One end of the junction does not line up with germline, which may come from a read error. The V and J genes are TRBV5-1 and TRBJ2-2; D ambiguous. CDR1 is SGHRS, CDR2 YFSETQ, per germline. This CDR3 has 15 amino acids. The CDR3 reads CASSLETGNTGELFF. The CDR3 bases are TGTGCCAGCAGCTTGGAAACGGGGAACACCGGGGAGCTGTTTTTT.

The chain has TRBV7-3 and TRBJ1-5; the D gene is possibly TRBD1 (5 bases). CDR1 and CDR2 (germline): SGHTA, FQGTGA. This CDR3 region has 15 residues. Trimming stripped 1 base from V and 4 bases from J, with 11 bases between. The CDR3 DNA follows: TGTGCCAGCAGCTTAAAAGCAGGGCCGAATCAGCCCCAGCATTTT. Protein sequence: CASSLKAGPNQPQHF.

This sequence joins TRBV10-3 and TRBJ2-2, with TRBD1 as a possible D gene (6 bases). CDR1 ENHRY and CDR2 SYGVKD come from the germline V gene. V shed 3 bases and J shed 1 base, with 6 bases lying between them. The CDR3 spans 14 residues. CDR3 in DNA: TGTGCCATCAGTGAAGGGGGGAACACCGGGGAGCTGTTTTTT. Amino acid sequence: CAISEGGNTGELFF.

CDR3 in amino acids: CASSSGGSGTQYF. In nucleotides, the CDR3 is TGTGCCAGCAGTTCTGGCGGGAGCGGGACCCAGTACTTC. V gene TRBV12-3 or TRBV12-4 combines with J gene TRBJ2-5, with 7 bases matching TRBD2. This CDR3 region has 13 residues. The V and J ends lost 4 bases and 7 bases, in that order; junction bases with no gene match: 6.

Here the CDR3 reads CASSQEGPQDTQYF. CDR3 nucleotides: TGCGCCAGCAGCCAAGAGGGCCCACAGGATACGCAGTATTTT. This chain links TRBV4-3 with TRBJ2-3; D is uncertain. This CDR3 is built from 14 residues. Trimming pared 0 bases from V and 6 bases from J, leaving 10 bases between. Germline lookup yields CDR1 LGHNA and CDR2 YSLEER.

The V gene is TRBV6-2 or TRBV6-3, the J gene TRBJ1-2, with 7 bases lining up with TRBD1. CDR3 size: 14 residues. Germline CDR1 is MNHEY and CDR2 is SVGEGT. V lost 4 bases, J lost 8 bases, and 10 bases stayed unmatched. The CDR3 coding sequence is TGTGCCAGCAGTTCGGAATACAGGGGCCCGGGCTACACCTTC. Translation gives CASSSEYRGPGYTF.

Here the CDR3 DNA reads TGCGCCAGCAGCTTGTCGGGGGGGCAGAATGAGCAGTTCTTC. Translation: CASSLSGGQNEQFF. The chain is built from TRBV5-1 and TRBJ2-1; 8 positions agree with TRBD2. This CDR3 contains 14 residues. V shed 1 base, J shed 7 bases, and the junction held 4 bases outside the gene matches. In germline, CDR1 is SGHRS, CDR2 YFSETQ.

V and J are TRBV7-2 and TRBJ2-1, with TRBD2 matching 12 bases. The CDR3 runs to 14 residues. Germline CDR1 SGHTA, CDR2 FQGNSA. V was pared by 4 bases and J by 7 bases, with 2 bases of the junction left unmatched. The CDR3 is CASSWLAGGNEQFF. The CDR3 region has the DNA TGTGCCAGCAGCTGGCTAGCGGGAGGGAATGAGCAGTTCTTC. Supplemented by reference TRBV7-2 and TRBJ2-1, the full variable domain reads GAGVSQSPSNKVTEKGKDVELRCDPISGHTALYWYRQSLGQGLEFLIYFQGNSAPDKSGLPSDRFSAERTGGSVSTLTIQRTQQEDSAVYLCASSWLAGGNEQFFGPGTRLTVL.

The chain combines TRBV7-9 with TRBJ2-3, with 7 bases aligning to TRBD1. V was clipped by 5 bases and J by 6 bases; unmatched bases: 8. The CDR3 contains 14 residues. Germline loops: CDR1 SEHNR, CDR2 FQNEAQ (reference sequence). CDR3 sequence (DNA): TGTGCCAGCAGCGGACAGGAAGCCCCCGATACGCAGTATTTT. Translation: CASSGQEAPDTQYF.

The chain uses TRBV19 and TRBJ1-1, with 7 bases that match TRBD1. This CDR3 has 15 residues. The germline V gene encodes CDR1 LNHDA and CDR2 SQIVND (reference sequence). The trim removed 5 bases at V and 0 bases at J, leaving 6 bases unmatched. In nucleotides, the CDR3 is TGTGCCAGTAGTTATCCGACAGGGTTGAACACTGAAGCTTTCTTT. Translation gives CASSYPTGLNTEAFF.

The chain is built from TRBV29-1 and TRBJ2-1; D unresolved. Germline V gene lookup returns CDR1 SQVTM and CDR2 ANQGSEA. The CDR3 extends over 10 amino acids. Trimming took 6 bases from V and 5 from J, leaving 5 bases between them. CDR3 residues: CSVLDNEQFF. CDR3 nucleotide sequence: TGCAGCGTCCTCGACAATGAGCAGTTCTTC.

The gene calls are TRBV29-1 and TRBJ2-1; 7 nucleotides line up with TRBD2. V was clipped by 3 bases and J by 1 base; unmatched bases: 3. CDR1 and CDR2 (germline): SQVTM, ANQGSEA. This CDR3 is built from 14 residues. The chain's CDR3 is CSVDGGSSYNEQFF. Written as DNA, the CDR3 is TGCAGCGTTGATGGCGGGAGTTCCTACAATGAGCAGTTCTTC.

The V gene is TRBV6-2 or TRBV6-3, the J gene TRBJ1-1; TRBD1 matches 12 bases. This CDR3 spans 16 amino acids. The V gene end was trimmed by 4 bases and the J gene end by 4 bases; junction bases not matched to a gene: 7. Germline V gene sequence: CDR1 MNHEY, CDR2 SVGEGT. This chain's CDR3 is CASSSRDRGLGTEAFF. The CDR3 DNA follows: TGTGCCAGCAGTTCCCGGGACAGGGGGCTGGGCACTGAAGCTTTCTTT.